This T cell receptor beta chain originates from a study of shared clonotypes between healthy human individuals. CD45RO-negative, CCR7-positively selected cells formed the naive CD8 fraction, excluding terminally differentiated effector memory CD45RA+ cells. Regarding the study as a whole: Rarefaction demonstrated incomplete sorted-subset sequencing despite large depth. It was observed that roughly 5.4% of naive CD4 clonotypes were shared across a few donors. Compared with clonotypes that all four donors shared, non-shared clonotypes had lower generation probabilities.

Deep was the level used in running the assay. Profiled with immunoSEQ multiplex PCR; TCRdb holds only in-frame clones, not every one. This table holds about 2 million clones, about 94% found once. V dropped 1 base and J dropped 1 base, with 10 bases sitting between them. Germline CDR1 and CDR2: GTSNPN and SVGIG (reference sequence). The length of the CDR3 is 15 residues. Regarding this clone: What it binds is unknown.

The rearrangement uses TRBV30 and TRBJ2-2; a weak D match, TRBD1 (6 bases). The clonotype originates from a young man in good health. Specimen: naive CD8+ T cells sorted from blood. The CDR3 protein is CAWSGGTMNTGELFF. In nucleotides, the CDR3 is TGTGCCTGGAGTGGGGGGACAATGAACACCGGGGAGCTGTTTTTT.